This T cell receptor (beta chain) stems from a study of metastatic and nonmetastatic thyroid tumors. As for the study in general: Patients with malignant and benign thyroid disease provided blood and tumor or nodule tissue, whose repertoires were compared. Study-level findings and limits: In blood and tumor, TCR beta diversity was reportedly significantly higher in malignant thyroid tumors than in benign nodules.

In the authors' methods: It was from CDR3 differences across clinicopathological groups that a distant-metastasis classifier for papillary thyroid cancer was built. TCRdb re-analyzed the PCR reads using MiXCR. These V and J calls derive from TCRdb rather than the authors' analysis. The sample shows about 59,000 clones, roughly 16% of them seen only once. This clone was counted at least ten times. Its antigen is as yet unknown. The CDR3 covers 14 residues. Between the trimmed V and J ends, which lost 0 bases and 0 bases, there was a span of 6 bases. The germline CDR1 and CDR2 sequences are SGDLS and YYNGEE. Thyroid surgery was preceded by no treatment in any patient.

The sequence was obtained from a male donor with papillary thyroid cancer or a benign thyroid nodule (not recorded which). Some clones in this sample may be carry-over from other donors' samples. The chain carries TRBV9 and TRBJ1-1; D is undetermined. Input material: blood. The CDR3 nucleotides read TGTGCCAGCAGCGTAGACTACATGAACACTGAAGCTTTCTTT. Protein product: CASSVDYMNTEAFF.